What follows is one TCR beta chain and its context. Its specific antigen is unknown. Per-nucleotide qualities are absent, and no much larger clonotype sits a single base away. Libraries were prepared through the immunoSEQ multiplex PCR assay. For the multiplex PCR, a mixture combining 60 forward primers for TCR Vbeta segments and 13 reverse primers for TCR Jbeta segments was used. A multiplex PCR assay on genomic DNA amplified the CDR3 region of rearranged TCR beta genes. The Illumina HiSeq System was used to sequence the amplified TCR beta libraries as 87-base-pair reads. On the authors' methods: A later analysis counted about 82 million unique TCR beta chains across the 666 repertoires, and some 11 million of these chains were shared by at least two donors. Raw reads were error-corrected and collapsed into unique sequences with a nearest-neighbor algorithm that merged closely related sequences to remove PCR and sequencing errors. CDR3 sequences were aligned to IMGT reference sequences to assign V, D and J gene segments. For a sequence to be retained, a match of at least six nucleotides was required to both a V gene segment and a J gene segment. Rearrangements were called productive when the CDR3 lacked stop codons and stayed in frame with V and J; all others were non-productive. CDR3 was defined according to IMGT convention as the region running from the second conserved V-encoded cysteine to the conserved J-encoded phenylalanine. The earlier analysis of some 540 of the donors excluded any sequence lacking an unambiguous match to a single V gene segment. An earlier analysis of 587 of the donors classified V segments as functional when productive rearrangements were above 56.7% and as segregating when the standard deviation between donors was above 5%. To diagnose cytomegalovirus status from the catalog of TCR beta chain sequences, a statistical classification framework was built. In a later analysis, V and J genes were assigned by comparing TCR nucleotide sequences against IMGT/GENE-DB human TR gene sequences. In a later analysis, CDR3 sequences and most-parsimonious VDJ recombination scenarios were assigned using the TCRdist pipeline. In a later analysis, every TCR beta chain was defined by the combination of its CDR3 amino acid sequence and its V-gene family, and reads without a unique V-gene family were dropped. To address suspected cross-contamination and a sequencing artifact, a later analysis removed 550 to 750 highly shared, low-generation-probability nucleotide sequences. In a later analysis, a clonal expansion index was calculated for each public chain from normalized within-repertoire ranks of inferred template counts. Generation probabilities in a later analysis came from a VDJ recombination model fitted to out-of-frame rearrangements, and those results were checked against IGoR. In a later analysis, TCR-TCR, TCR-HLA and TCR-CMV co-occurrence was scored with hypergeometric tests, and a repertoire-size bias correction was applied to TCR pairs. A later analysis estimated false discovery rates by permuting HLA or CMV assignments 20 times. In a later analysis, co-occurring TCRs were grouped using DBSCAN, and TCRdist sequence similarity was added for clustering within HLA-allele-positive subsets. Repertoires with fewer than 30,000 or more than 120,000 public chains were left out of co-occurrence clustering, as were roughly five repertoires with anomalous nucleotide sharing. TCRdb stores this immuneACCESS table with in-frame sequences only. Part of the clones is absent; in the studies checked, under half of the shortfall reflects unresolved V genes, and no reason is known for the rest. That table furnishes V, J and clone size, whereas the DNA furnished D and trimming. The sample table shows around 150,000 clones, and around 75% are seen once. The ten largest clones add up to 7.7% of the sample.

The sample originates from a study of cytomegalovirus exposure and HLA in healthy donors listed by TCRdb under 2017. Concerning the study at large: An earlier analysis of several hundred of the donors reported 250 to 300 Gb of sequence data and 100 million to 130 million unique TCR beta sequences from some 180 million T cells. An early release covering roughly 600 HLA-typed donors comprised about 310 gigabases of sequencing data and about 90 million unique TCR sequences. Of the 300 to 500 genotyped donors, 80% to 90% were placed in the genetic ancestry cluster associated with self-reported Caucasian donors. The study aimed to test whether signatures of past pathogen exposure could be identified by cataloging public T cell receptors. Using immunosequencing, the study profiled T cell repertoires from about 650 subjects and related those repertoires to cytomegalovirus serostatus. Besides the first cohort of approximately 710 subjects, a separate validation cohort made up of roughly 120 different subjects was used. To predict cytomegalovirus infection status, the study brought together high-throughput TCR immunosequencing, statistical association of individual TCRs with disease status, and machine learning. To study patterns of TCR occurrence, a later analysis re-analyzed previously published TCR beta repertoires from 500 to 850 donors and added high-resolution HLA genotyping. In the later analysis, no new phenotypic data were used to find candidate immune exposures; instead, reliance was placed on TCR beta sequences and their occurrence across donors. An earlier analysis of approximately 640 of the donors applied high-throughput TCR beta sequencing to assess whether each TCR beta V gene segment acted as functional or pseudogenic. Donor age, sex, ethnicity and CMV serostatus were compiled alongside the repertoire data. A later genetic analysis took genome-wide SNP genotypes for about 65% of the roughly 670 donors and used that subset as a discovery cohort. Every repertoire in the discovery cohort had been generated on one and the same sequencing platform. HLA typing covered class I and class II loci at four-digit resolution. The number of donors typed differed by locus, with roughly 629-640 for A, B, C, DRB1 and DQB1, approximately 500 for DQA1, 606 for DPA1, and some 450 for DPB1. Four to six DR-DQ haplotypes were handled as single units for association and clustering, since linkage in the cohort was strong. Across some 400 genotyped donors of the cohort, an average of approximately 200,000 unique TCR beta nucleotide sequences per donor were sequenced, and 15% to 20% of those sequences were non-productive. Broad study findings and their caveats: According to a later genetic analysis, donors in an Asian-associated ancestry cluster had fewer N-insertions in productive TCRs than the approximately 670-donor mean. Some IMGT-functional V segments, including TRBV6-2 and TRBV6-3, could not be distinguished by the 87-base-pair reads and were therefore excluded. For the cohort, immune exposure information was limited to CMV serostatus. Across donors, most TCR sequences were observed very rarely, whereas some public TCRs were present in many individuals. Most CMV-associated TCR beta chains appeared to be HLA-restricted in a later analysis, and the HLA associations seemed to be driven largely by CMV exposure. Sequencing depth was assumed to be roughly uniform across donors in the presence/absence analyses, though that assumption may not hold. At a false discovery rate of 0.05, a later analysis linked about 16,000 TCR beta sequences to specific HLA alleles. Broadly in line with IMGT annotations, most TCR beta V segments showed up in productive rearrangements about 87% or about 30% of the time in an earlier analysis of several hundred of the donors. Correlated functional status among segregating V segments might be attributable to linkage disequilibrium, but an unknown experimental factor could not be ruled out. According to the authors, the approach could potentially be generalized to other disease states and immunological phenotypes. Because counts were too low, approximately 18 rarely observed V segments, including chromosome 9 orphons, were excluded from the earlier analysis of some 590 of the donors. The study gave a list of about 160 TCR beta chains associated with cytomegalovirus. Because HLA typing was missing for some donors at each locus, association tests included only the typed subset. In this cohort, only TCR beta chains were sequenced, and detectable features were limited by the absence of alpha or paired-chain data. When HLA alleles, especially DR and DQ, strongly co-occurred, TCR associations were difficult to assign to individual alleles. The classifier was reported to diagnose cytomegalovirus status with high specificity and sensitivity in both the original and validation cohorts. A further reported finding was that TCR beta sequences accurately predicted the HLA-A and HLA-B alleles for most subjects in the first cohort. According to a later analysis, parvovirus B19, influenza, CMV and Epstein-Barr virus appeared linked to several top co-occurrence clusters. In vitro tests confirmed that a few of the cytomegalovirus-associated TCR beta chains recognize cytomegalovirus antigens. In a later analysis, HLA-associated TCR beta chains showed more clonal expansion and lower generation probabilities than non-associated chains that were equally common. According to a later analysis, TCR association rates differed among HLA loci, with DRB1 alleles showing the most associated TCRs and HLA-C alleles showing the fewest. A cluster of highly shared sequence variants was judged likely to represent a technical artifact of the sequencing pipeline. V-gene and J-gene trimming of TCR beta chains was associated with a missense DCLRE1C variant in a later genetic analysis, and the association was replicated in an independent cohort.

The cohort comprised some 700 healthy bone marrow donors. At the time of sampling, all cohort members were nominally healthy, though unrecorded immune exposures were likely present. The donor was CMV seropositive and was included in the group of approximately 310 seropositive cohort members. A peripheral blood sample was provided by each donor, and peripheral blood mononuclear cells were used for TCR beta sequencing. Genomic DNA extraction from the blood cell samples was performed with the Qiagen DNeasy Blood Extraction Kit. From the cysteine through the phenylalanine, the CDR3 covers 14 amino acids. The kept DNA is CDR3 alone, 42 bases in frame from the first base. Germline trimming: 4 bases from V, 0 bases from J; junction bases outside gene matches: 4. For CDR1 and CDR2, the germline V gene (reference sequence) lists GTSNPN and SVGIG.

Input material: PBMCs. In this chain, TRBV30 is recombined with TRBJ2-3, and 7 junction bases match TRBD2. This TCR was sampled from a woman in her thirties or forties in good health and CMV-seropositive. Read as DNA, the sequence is TGTGCCTGGAATTCAGCGGGAAGCACAGATACGCAGTATTTT. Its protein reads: CAWNSAGSTDTQYF.